The 9 T cell receptor beta chains listed next were all sequenced from one sample in a study of Tregs in tolerant kidney transplant recipients. The repertoire was sequenced with immunoSEQ multiplex PCR; TCRdb's copy has only in-frame clones and lacks some. Found here are about 73,000 clones, under 98% of them singletons; the top ten hold over 0.45%. The starting material was CD4+ T cells from blood, obtained before the transplant. These receptors were collected from a human donor who received a combined kidney and bone marrow transplant.

The chain carries TRBV6-6 and TRBJ2-7; TRBD1 matches 7 bases. Losses at the gene ends were 2 bases for V and 0 bases for J; bases not matched to a gene: 4. CDR3 length: 15 amino acids. The germline V gene has CDR1 MNHNY and CDR2 SVGAGI (reference sequence). As DNA, the CDR3 is TGTGCCAGCAGTTACCTGACAGGGAGCTCCTACGAGCAGTACTTC. The encoded protein is CASSYLTGSSYEQYF.

The V call is TRBV4-3, the J call TRBJ2-5; 11 nucleotides line up with TRBD2. J gave up 4 bases and V 5 bases, and 12 bases lay outside the gene matches. Per germline, CDR1 LGHNA and CDR2 YSLEER. This CDR3 comprises 17 residues. CDR3 in amino acids: CASSFARGLAEPETQYF. Here the CDR3 DNA reads TGCGCCAGCAGCTTCGCACGGGGACTAGCGGAGCCAGAGACCCAGTACTTC.

The genes are TRBV18 and TRBJ2-1; a weak D match, TRBD2 (7 bases). The V end was cut by 3 bases, the J end by 6 bases, with 12 bases between. CDR1 is KGHSH and CDR2 is LQKENI in the germline V gene. This CDR3 is 14 amino acids long. CDR3 residues: CASSPAGAFNEQFF. DNA of the CDR3: TGTGCCAGCTCACCTGCGGGGGCCTTCAATGAGCAGTTCTTC. Full variable domain (remainder filled in from reference TRBV18 and TRBJ2-1): NAGVMQNPRHLVRRRGQEARLRCSPMKGHSHVYWYRQLPEEGLKFMVYLQKENIIDESGMPKERFSAEFPKEGPSILRIQQVVRGDSAAYFCASSPAGAFNEQFFGPGTRLTVL.

The V call is TRBV7-8, the J call TRBJ1-1; possibly TRBD1 for D (5 bases). Germline V gene data show CDR1 as SGHVS and CDR2 as FQNEAQ. The CDR3 is made up of 17 amino acids. V was clipped by 1 base and J by 0 bases, with 15 bases between them. The CDR3 is CASSLDQSETVNTEAFF. Here the CDR3 DNA reads TGTGCCAGCAGCTTAGACCAGTCCGAGACAGTGAACACTGAAGCTTTCTTT.

The rearrangement uses TRBV4-3 and TRBJ2-2; TRBD2 agrees at 7 bases. CDR3 length: 16 amino acids. Germline loops: CDR1 LGHNA, CDR2 YSLEER. V was clipped by 0 bases and J by 5 bases; unmatched bases: 6. The CDR3 coding sequence is TGCGCCAGCAGCCAAGATCGGTTGCGGGAGACCGGGGAGCTGTTTTTT. Residues: CASSQDRLRETGELFF.

The CDR3 DNA reads as TGTGCCAGCAGCTTAGGAGCACAGGGGGGGTGGACCGGGGAGCTGTTTTTT. Translation: CASSLGAQGGWTGELFF. The gene calls are TRBV7-2 and TRBJ2-2; possible D gene TRBD1, 8 bases. Germline loops: CDR1 SGHTA, CDR2 FQGNSA. The V end lost 1 base, the J end lost 5 bases, and 17 bases lay between the germline ends. CDR3 size: 17 residues.

The count of this clone is one. The rearrangement links TRBV11-1 to TRBJ2-3, with D possibly TRBD1 on 6 matching bases. The CDR3 spans 17 residues. Germline V gene lookup returns CDR1 SGHAT and CDR2 FQDESV (reference sequence). With 4 bases removed from V and 2 bases from J, the gap between germline ends came to 19 bases. CDR3 in amino acids: CASSSLIGTHDTDTQYF. CDR3 in DNA: TGTGCCAGCAGCTCTCTTATTGGGACACATGACACAGATACGCAGTATTTT.

This clone was found once. The V and J genes are TRBV6-5 and TRBJ1-5; the match to TRBD1 covers 9 bases. Germline loops: CDR1 MNHEY, CDR2 SVGAGI. The CDR3 is 13 amino acids. The CDR3 is CVPDRGCNQPQHF. Here the CDR3 DNA reads TGTGTCCCGGACAGGGGTTGCAATCAGCCCCAGCATTTT.

The chain recombines TRBV23-1 with TRBJ2-5, with 11 bases that match TRBD2. TRBV23-1 is an ORF, and what it does is uncertain. The CDR3 contains 17 residues. V shed 0 bases, J shed 3 bases, and the junction held 6 bases outside the gene matches. CDR3 nucleotide sequence: TGCGCCAGCAGTCAATCGCCAAGACTAGCGGGGAAAGAGACCCAGTACTTC. Encoded protein: CASSQSPRLAGKETQYF.